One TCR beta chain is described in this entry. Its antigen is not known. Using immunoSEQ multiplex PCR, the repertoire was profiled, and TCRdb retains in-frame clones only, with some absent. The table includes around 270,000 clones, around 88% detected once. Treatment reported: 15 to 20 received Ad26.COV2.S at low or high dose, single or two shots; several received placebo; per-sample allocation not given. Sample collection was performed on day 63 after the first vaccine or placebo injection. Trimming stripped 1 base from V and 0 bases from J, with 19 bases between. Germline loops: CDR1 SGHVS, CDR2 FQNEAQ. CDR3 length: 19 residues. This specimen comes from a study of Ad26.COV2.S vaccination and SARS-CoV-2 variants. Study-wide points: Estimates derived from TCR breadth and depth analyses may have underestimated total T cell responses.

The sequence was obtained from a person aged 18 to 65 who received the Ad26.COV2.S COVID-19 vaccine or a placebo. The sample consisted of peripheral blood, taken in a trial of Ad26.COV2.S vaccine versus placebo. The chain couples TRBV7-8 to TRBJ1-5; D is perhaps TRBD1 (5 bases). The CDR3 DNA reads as TGTGCCAGCAGCTTAGGTTTAGTCGTAGGGGTTGATAGCAATCAGCCCCAGCATTTT. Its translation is CASSLGLVVGVDSNQPQHF.